The 21 T cell receptor beta chains presented below share a single source sample, sequenced in a study of identical twins. TCRdb fed the 5' RACE reads into MiXCR, producing one record per CDR3 protein. Of a few hundred thousand distinct CDR3 sequences in the sample, over 8.5% were seen once. These same records also appear under a second study, on yellow fever vaccine responses in identical twins.

The source material was CD8+ T cells sorted from blood. The receptors come from a woman aged 18-29 years in good health.

This clonotype was seen many times. This chain connects TRBV27 to TRBJ2-5; D remains ambiguous. V lost 2 bases, J lost 1 base, and 14 bases lay in between. From germline, CDR1 is MNHEY and CDR2 SMNVEV (reference sequence). CDR3 length: 16 residues. CDR3 sequence: CASSLEYLWIQETQYF. The CDR3, as DNA: TGTGCCAGCAGTTTAGAGTACTTGTGGATCCAAGAGACCCAGTACTTC.

This clonotype showed up just a few times. The chain is built from TRBV6-1 and TRBJ2-5, with 10 bases that match TRBD2. Germline V gives CDR1 MNHNS, CDR2 SASEGT. This CDR3 contains 13 residues. V lost 8 bases, J lost 5 bases, and 5 bases stayed unmatched. The CDR3 DNA is TGTGCCAGCTCCGGGACTAGCGTGGAGACCCAGTACTTC. Translation gives CASSGTSVETQYF.

The rearrangement links TRBV11-1 to TRBJ2-7, with a weak D call TRBD1 (5 bases). CDR1 is SGHAT, CDR2 FQDESV, per germline (reference sequence). V was trimmed by 5 bases and J by 7 bases, leaving 30 bases between them. The CDR3 sequence is 18 residues long. CDR3 residues: CASSPFQGLDRLLGEQYF. Here the CDR3 DNA reads TGTGCCAGCAGCCCCTTTCAGGGCCTGGACCGACTCTTGGGAGAGCAGTACTTC.

This clonotype was picked up a small number of times. This chain joins TRBV7-9 and TRBJ2-6; TRBD1 is a possible D gene (6 bases). The germline V and J ends were trimmed by 1 base and 4 bases, with 8 bases remaining between them. Per the germline V gene, CDR1 is SEHNR and CDR2 is FQNEAQ (reference sequence). This CDR3 region has 15 residues. The CDR3 spells CASSLGGHGANVLTF. The CDR3, as DNA: TGTGCCAGCAGCTTAGGGGGGCACGGGGCCAACGTCCTGACTTTC.

This clonotype was detected ten times or more. The chain recombines TRBV5-1 with TRBJ2-7; D may correspond to TRBD1 or TRBD2 (6 bases each). The CDR3 covers 13 residues. The germline V and J ends were trimmed by 4 bases and 4 bases, with 12 bases remaining between them. Germline V CDR1 and CDR2: SGHRS, YFSETQ. The CDR3 reads CASSPRGTYEQYF. DNA of the CDR3: TGCGCCAGCAGCCCGCGCGGGACATACGAGCAGTACTTC. Based on the CDR3 plus reference TRBV5-1 and TRBJ2-7, the full variable domain is KAGVTQTPRYLIKTRGQQVTLSCSPISGHRSVSWYQQTPGQGLQFLFEYFSETQRNKGNFPGRFSGRQFSNSRSEMNVSTLELGDSALYLCASSPRGTYEQYFGPGTRLTVT.

This clonotype came up a few times. V gene TRBV15 combines with J gene TRBJ2-4; D remains unclear. CDR3 length: 16 residues. Germline CDR1 and CDR2: LNHNV and YYDKDF (reference sequence). Trimming removed 1 base from V and 1 base from J, with 11 bases in between. CDR3 DNA: TGTGCCACCAGCAGAGGTAATCCGGTGGCCAAAAACATTCAGTACTTC. Protein sequence: CATSRGNPVAKNIQYF.

This clonotype was seen repeatedly, ten times or more. The V call is TRBV6-1, the J call TRBJ2-1; no clear D gene. The CDR3 spans 14 residues. Trimming took 2 bases from V and 1 from J, leaving 6 bases between them. The germline CDR1 and CDR2 sequences are MNHNS and SASEGT. DNA of the CDR3: TGTGCCAGCAGTGAACTGGGATCCTACAATGAGCAGTTCTTC. Translation gives CASSELGSYNEQFF.

V gene TRBV4-3 combines with J gene TRBJ2-7; 7 bases are shared with TRBD2. The CDR3 runs 16 residues. The V gene's germline CDR1 is LGHNA and CDR2 YSLEER. Losses at the gene ends were 0 bases for V and 3 bases for J; bases not matched to a gene: 8. The CDR3 reads CASSQEWREGYYEQYF. The DNA for the CDR3 is TGCGCCAGCAGCCAAGAGTGGAGGGAGGGGTACTACGAGCAGTACTTC.

This rearrangement joins TRBV7-2 to TRBJ2-7; D not resolved. This CDR3 is 13 amino acids long. Germline V gene data show CDR1 as SGHTA and CDR2 as FQGNSA. V was trimmed by 3 bases and J by 7 bases, leaving 13 bases between them. The CDR3 coding sequence is TGTGCCAGCAGCTTCCGGCTAGGCAGGGAGCAGTACTTC. Its protein is CASSFRLGREQYF.

This clonotype showed up many times. This chain links TRBV15 with TRBJ2-7; 8 nucleotides agree with TRBD1. Germline CDR1 is LNHNV and CDR2 is YYDKDF (reference sequence). There are 14 residues in the CDR3. V was clipped by 5 bases and J by 5 bases; unmatched bases: 8. DNA of the CDR3: TGTGCCACCAGCTTCTTGACAGGGGAAGACGAGCAGTACTTC. This sequence encodes CATSFLTGEDEQYF.

The chain joins TRBV28 to TRBJ2-1; a weak D match, TRBD2 (5 bases). Germline V lookup: CDR1 MDHEN, CDR2 SYDVKM. Trimming stripped 2 bases from V and 0 bases from J, with 20 bases between. The CDR3 length is 19 residues. The CDR3 DNA reads TGTGCCAGCAGTTTAGAAGCGGTGGGGATTACTAGCTCCTACAATGAGCAGTTCTTC. Amino acid sequence: CASSLEAVGITSSYNEQFF.

This clonotype has more than one count but fewer than ten. V and J are TRBV27 and TRBJ2-7; D is possibly TRBD2 (5 bases). CDR1 is MNHEY, CDR2 SMNVEV, per germline (reference sequence). The V and J ends lost 6 bases and 5 bases respectively, with 11 bases between them. The CDR3 spans 12 residues. CDR3 DNA: TGTGCCAGCAGCGGGGTTAGGAACGAGCAGTACTTC. Translation gives CASSGVRNEQYF.

This clonotype was counted only a few times. The rearrangement links TRBV4-1 to TRBJ2-2; 7 positions match TRBD2. Germline V gene lookup returns CDR1 MGHRA and CDR2 YSYEKL. V shed 0 bases and J 3 bases; nucleotides not matched to a gene: 4. The CDR3 covers 16 residues. CDR3 protein: CASSQDAGADTGELFF. In nucleotides, the CDR3 is TGCGCCAGCAGCCAAGATGCGGGAGCGGACACCGGGGAGCTGTTTTTT.

This clonotype was counted only a few times. CDR3 in amino acids: CSVEIAGVPSYEQYF. The DNA for the CDR3 is TGCAGCGTTGAAATCGCGGGAGTTCCTTCCTACGAGCAGTACTTC. V is TRBV29-1 and J is TRBJ2-7; TRBD2 agrees at 7 bases. The V segment lost 2 bases and the J segment 1 base; nucleotides outside the gene matches: 8. Germline V lookup: CDR1 SQVTM, CDR2 ANQGSEA. The CDR3 has 15 residues.

The rearrangement uses TRBV20-1 and TRBJ2-1; 9 nucleotides line up with TRBD2. Germline assignment: CDR1 DFQATT and CDR2 SNEGSKA (reference sequence). This CDR3 has 14 amino acids. The ends lost 1 base at V and 7 bases at J; junction bases unmatched: 5. The DNA for the CDR3 is TGCAGTGCTAGAGGGACGCGGGGGGGGAATGAGCAGTTCTTC. Translated, it gives CSARGTRGGNEQFF.

This clonotype was counted ten times or more. The chain joins TRBV7-6 to TRBJ2-1, with 7 bases fitting TRBD2. The CDR3 spans 12 residues. V dropped 1 base and J dropped 9; count of bases not matched to a gene: 0. Germline V CDR1 and CDR2: SGHVS, FNYEAQ. The chain's CDR3 is CASSLGGGEQFF. CDR3 bases: TGTGCCAGCAGCTTAGGGGGGGGTGAGCAGTTCTTC.

Points on this clonotype: A much larger clone sits a single nucleotide away, making a read error possible. V gene TRBV29-1 combines with J gene TRBJ2-1, with D hard to call. The V gene's germline CDR1 is SQVTM and CDR2 ANQGSEA. V was clipped by 6 bases and J by 3 bases, with 12 bases between them. CDR3 length: 13 residues. The DNA for the CDR3 is TGCAGCGTAGGGTCAGAGAACTACAATGAGCAGTTCTTC. This gives the protein CSVGSENYNEQFF.

The rearrangement joins TRBV30 to TRBJ2-7, with 7 bases matching TRBD1. The V and J ends lost 5 bases and 2 bases, in that order; junction bases with no gene match: 9. CDR1 and CDR2 from the germline V gene are GTSNPN and SVGIG (reference sequence). CDR3 length equals 14 residues. The CDR3: CAWEPGQNPYEQYF. CDR3 sequence (DNA): TGTGCCTGGGAACCGGGACAGAACCCCTACGAGCAGTACTTC.

The chain carries TRBV7-2 and TRBJ2-2; TRBD1 aligns across 9 bases. Per germline, CDR1 SGHTA and CDR2 FQGNSA. V gave up 5 bases and J gave up 6 bases; unmatched junction bases: 13. The CDR3 contains 17 residues. In DNA form, the CDR3 reads TGTGCCAGCAGCCCTGTCTTGGGGACAGGGTTATCCGGGGAGCTGTTTTTT. Protein: CASSPVLGTGLSGELFF.

The gene calls are TRBV20-1 and TRBJ2-7; D is undetermined. CDR3 length: 14 amino acids. V lost 3 bases, J lost 0 bases, and 12 bases lay in between. Germline CDR1 is DFQATT and CDR2 is SNEGSKA (reference sequence). As DNA, the CDR3 is TGCAGTGCTAGGATAGCTACCTTCTCCTACGAGCAGTACTTC. It is translated as CSARIATFSYEQYF.

There are many counts of this clonotype. V usage is TRBV12-3 or TRBV12-4 and J usage is TRBJ1-5; D remains ambiguous. The CDR3 has 16 amino acids. V lost 6 bases and J lost 2, with 17 bases in between. CDR3 nucleotides: TGTGCCAGCAGCTTTCTCCAGGACGTGGGCAATCAGCCCCAGCATTTT. Its protein is CASSFLQDVGNQPQHF.